A selection of T cell receptor beta chains follows, all from one sample in a study of spatial heterogeneity in lung cancer. TCRdb used MiXCR to reprocess the 5' RACE reads, holding one entry per CDR3 protein. Of tens of thousands of distinct CDR3 sequences in the sample, about 3.3% were seen once. Specimen: PBMCs, collected at surgery. The receptors were gathered from a female donor with early-stage non-small cell lung cancer. Each CDR3 is given with its conserved first and last residue. The D gene is left open where the match is weak. Clone size appears in some rows only: once, few, many, or a class for an expanded clone.

clone size	D gene	CDR3 length	V gene	J gene	CDR3 protein	CDR3 DNA
many	.	14	TRBV30	TRBJ2-3	CAWSVGGMTDTQYF	TGTGCCTGGAGTGTTGGCGGGATGACAGATACGCAGTATTTT
medium-sized	TRBD2	16	TRBV7-2	TRBJ2-1	CASSLRTSTSYNEQFF	TGTGCCAGCAGCTTAAGGACTAGCACCTCCTACAATGAGCAGTTCTTC
many	.	12	TRBV20-1	TRBJ2-2	CSASMNTGELFF	TGCAGTGCTAGTATGAACACCGGGGAGCTGTTTTTT
many	TRBD2	17	TRBV9	TRBJ2-2	CASSARVGSGRTGELFF	TGTGCCAGCAGCGCCCGAGTGGGTAGCGGGAGGACCGGGGAGCTGTTTTTT
.	TRBD2	17	TRBV5-1	TRBJ2-7	CASSSGDLRELVDEQYF	TGCGCCAGCAGTTCGGGTGACTTGCGGGAGTTGGTTGACGAGCAGTACTTC
many	TRBD2	15	TRBV5-4	TRBJ2-1	CASSLIGLAGDDQFF	TGTGCCAGCAGCTTGATCGGACTAGCGGGCGACGATCAGTTCTTC
many	.	14	TRBV12-3/TRBV12-4	TRBJ1-1	CASSFGGSNTEAFF	TGTGCCAGCAGTTTTGGCGGATCGAACACTGAAGCTTTCTTT
many	.	12	TRBV10-2	TRBJ2-7	CASSTQGVEQYF	TGCGCCAGCAGTACGCAGGGAGTCGAGCAGTACTTC
many	.	13	TRBV7-9	TRBJ1-2	CASSSGTPVGHTF	TGTGCCAGCAGCTCTGGGACACCAGTAGGACACACCTTC
many	TRBD2	16	TRBV28	TRBJ2-3	CASSFLGGRQADTQYF	TGTGCCAGCAGTTTTCTTGGCGGGAGGCAGGCAGATACGCAGTATTTT
few	.	13	TRBV12-3/TRBV12-4	TRBJ2-7	CASSSLMGDEQYF	TGTGCCAGCAGTTCCCTTATGGGGGACGAGCAGTACTTC
many	.	15	TRBV7-8	TRBJ1-6	CASSKKGWGGSPLHF	TGTGCCAGCAGCAAGAAGGGATGGGGAGGTTCACCCCTCCACTTT
many	.	13	TRBV27	TRBJ1-4	CASSWEGDEKLFF	TGTGCCAGCAGTTGGGAAGGTGATGAAAAACTGTTTTTT
few	.	13	TRBV7-3	TRBJ2-1	CASSLTGINEQFF	TGTGCCAGCAGCTTAACAGGGATTAATGAGCAGTTCTTC
many	TRBD2	16	TRBV7-6	TRBJ2-5	CASSFGLAGRQETQYF	TGTGCCAGCAGCTTCGGACTAGCGGGCCGCCAAGAGACCCAGTACTTC
many	.	13	TRBV14	TRBJ2-1	CASSDRTVNEQFF	TGTGCCAGCAGCGACAGGACAGTCAATGAGCAGTTCTTC
many	.	13	TRBV6-5	TRBJ2-7	CASSSGQGYEQYF	TGTGCCAGCAGCTCAGGTCAGGGCTACGAGCAGTACTTC
many	.	10	TRBV12-3/TRBV12-4	TRBJ2-1	CASGGGEQFF	TGTGCCAGCGGTGGTGGTGAGCAGTTCTTC
many	.	17	TRBV14	TRBJ2-6	CASSQRNRGTGANVLTF	TGTGCCAGCAGCCAACGGAATAGGGGAACTGGGGCCAACGTCCTGACTTTC
many	.	16	TRBV7-2	TRBJ2-3	CASSLVGGFSTDTQYF	TGTGCCAGCAGCTTAGTGGGGGGATTTAGCACAGATACGCAGTATTTT
.	TRBD2	16	TRBV6-6	TRBJ2-3	CASRPSRGGGTDTQYF	TGTGCCAGCAGACCCTCTCGGGGAGGGGGCACAGATACGCAGTATTTT
many	TRBD2	14	TRBV12-3/TRBV12-4	TRBJ2-3	CASSLGGIVDTQYF	TGTGCCAGCAGCCTGGGGGGGATAGTGGATACGCAGTATTTT
many	TRBD2	16	TRBV20-1	TRBJ2-1	CSAPKSGLAPLNEQFF	TGCAGTGCGCCCAAATCGGGACTAGCGCCCTTGAATGAGCAGTTCTTC
many	TRBD2	15	TRBV20-1	TRBJ2-7	CSAGTPLAGGYEQYF	TGCAGTGCTGGAACGCCTCTAGCGGGAGGTTACGAGCAGTACTTC
many	.	17	TRBV4-1	TRBJ2-1	CASSGIHNVGNSNEQFF	TGCGCCAGCAGCGGGATTCACAACGTCGGGAATTCCAATGAGCAGTTCTTC
many	TRBD2	15	TRBV5-1	TRBJ2-7	CASRLGLAGGYEQYF	TGCGCCAGCAGACTCGGACTAGCGGGAGGGTACGAGCAGTACTTC
many	.	12	TRBV20-1	TRBJ2-7	CSATTRAYEQYF	TGCAGCGCAACCACGCGGGCCTACGAGCAGTACTTC
.	.	17	TRBV5-1	TRBJ2-3	CASSPLGGGVRSDTQYF	TGCGCCAGCAGTCCCCTGGGCGGAGGGGTGAGGTCAGATACGCAGTATTTT
many	.	15	TRBV7-9	TRBJ1-2	CASSLGGRIVYGYTF	TGTGCCAGCAGCCTGGGCGGCAGAATCGTCTATGGCTACACCTTC
many	TRBD2	17	TRBV5-1	TRBJ2-1	CASSFGTSVPSYNEQFF	TGCGCCAGCAGCTTCGGGACTAGCGTTCCCTCCTACAATGAGCAGTTCTTC
many	TRBD2	13	TRBV12-5	TRBJ2-7	CASGRGRAREQYF	TGTGCTAGTGGACGCGGGAGAGCTCGCGAGCAGTACTTC
many	.	16	TRBV27	TRBJ2-3	CASMDRDAGDWDTQYF	TGTGCCAGCATGGACAGGGACGCGGGAGACTGGGATACGCAGTATTTT
many	.	11	TRBV20-1	TRBJ1-4	CSARWNEKLFF	TGCAGTGCTAGGTGGAATGAAAAACTGTTTTTT
many	TRBD2	15	TRBV12-3/TRBV12-4	TRBJ2-5	CASSKRDSGQETQYF	TGTGCCAGCAGTAAGCGGGACTCGGGGCAAGAGACCCAGTACTTC
few	TRBD2	15	TRBV6-2/TRBV6-3	TRBJ2-7	CASSNPLAGIGEQYF	TGTGCCAGCAGCAATCCACTAGCGGGAATCGGCGAGCAGTACTTC
many	.	12	TRBV9	TRBJ2-7	CASSFNGYEQYF	TGTGCCAGCAGCTTTAATGGCTACGAGCAGTACTTC
many	TRBD1	16	TRBV6-6	TRBJ1-5	CASSRGQVPSNQPQHF	TGTGCCAGCAGTCGAGGACAGGTCCCTAGCAATCAGCCCCAGCATTTT
many	.	15	TRBV4-1	TRBJ2-5	CASSQEGTLEETQYF	TGCGCCAGCAGCCAAGAGGGGACTTTAGAAGAGACCCAGTACTTC
many	TRBD2	16	TRBV28	TRBJ2-1	CASNVWGTSGSGEQFF	TGTGCCAGCAACGTTTGGGGGACTAGCGGGAGCGGTGAGCAGTTCTTC
few	.	14	TRBV14	TRBJ2-1	CASSQPQPINEQFF	TGTGCCAGCAGCCAGCCACAGCCTATCAATGAGCAGTTCTTC
many	TRBD1	14	TRBV9	TRBJ2-7	CASSIRDSLDEQYF	TGTGCCAGCAGCATTCGGGACAGCCTTGACGAGCAGTACTTC
many	.	15	TRBV6-6	TRBJ2-7	CASSYSTLGTYEQYF	TGTGCCAGCAGTTACTCGACCCTAGGAACCTACGAGCAGTACTTC